A single sample gave rise to the 5 T cell receptor beta chains below, sequenced in a study of T cell repertoires in cytomegalovirus infection. A single record per CDR3 protein comes from TCRdb applying MiXCR to the reads. This table has about 230,000 distinct CDR3 sequences, under 25% appearing once. The sequenced sample was CD8+ T cells from PBMCs. The receptors derive from a human donor in good health (CMV status not recorded). Some clones in this sample may be carry-over from other donors' samples.

Many counts were recorded for this clonotype. This sequence joins TRBV4-1 and TRBJ1-1, with D possibly matching TRBD1 (5 bases). CDR3 length: 13 residues. V lost 1 base and J 6 bases, leaving 9 bases between the germline ends. From germline, CDR1 is MGHRA and CDR2 YSYEKL. CDR3 residues: CASSQGGRAEAFF. The DNA for the CDR3 is TGCGCCAGCAGCCAAGGGGGGAGAGCTGAAGCTTTCTTT.

A few counts support this clonotype. The rearrangement uses TRBV20-1 and TRBJ1-4; D is undetermined. There are 13 residues in the CDR3. Germline assignment: CDR1 DFQATT and CDR2 SNEGSKA (reference sequence). Deletions cut 0 bases from V and 11 bases from J, with 13 bases between. CDR3 amino acids: CSARDRAGWKLFF. The CDR3 DNA follows: TGCAGTGCTAGAGATCGGGCCGGTTGGAAACTGTTTTTT.

V usage is TRBV20-1 and J usage is TRBJ2-7; 8 positions agree with TRBD1. Germline V gene sequence: CDR1 DFQATT, CDR2 SNEGSKA (reference sequence). The CDR3 covers 13 residues. With 6 bases clipped from V and 2 bases from J, the junction kept 6 bases outside the gene matches. CDR3 bases: TGCAGTGCGAAGACAGGGGACACCTACGAGCAGTACTTC. Encoded protein: CSAKTGDTYEQYF.

This clonotype came up a few times. The rearrangement joins TRBV27 to TRBJ1-1; D is undetermined. CDR3 length: 13 amino acids. Trimming removed 3 bases at V and 4 bases at J, with 9 bases between. CDR1 and CDR2 (germline): MNHEY, SMNVEV (reference sequence). For the CDR3, the DNA is TGTGCCAGCAGTTTGACTCCAAGCACTGAAGCTTTCTTT. Its translation is CASSLTPSTEAFF.

A remark on this clonotype: One junction end disagrees with the germline gene, perhaps due to a read error. The genes are TRBV12-3 or TRBV12-4 and TRBJ2-1; TRBD2 agrees at 10 bases. The CDR3 is 16 amino acids. The CDR3 here is CACSLASGGPYNEQFF. The DNA for the CDR3 is TGTGCCTGCAGTTTAGCTAGCGGGGGACCCTACAATGAGCAGTTCTTC.